A single sample is the source of the 19 T cell receptor beta chains below, sequenced in a study of T cell changes during pregnancy in multiple sclerosis. The data were produced by immunoSEQ multiplex PCR, yet TCRdb's version contains in-frame clones alone and is incomplete. The sample has approximately 70,000 clones, around nine tenths seen once. The sample was peripheral blood, taken in the first trimester of pregnancy. These TCRs come from a female donor in good health, enrolled as a control in a pregnancy study.

The rearrangement links TRBV7-9 to TRBJ2-1; 10 bases are shared with TRBD1. Losses at the gene ends were 3 bases for V and 4 bases for J; bases not matched to a gene: 6. The CDR3 is 16 amino acids. The germline gives CDR1 SEHNR, CDR2 FQNEAQ (reference sequence). In nucleotides, the CDR3 is TGTGCCAGCAGCTTTTCGCCGGGACAGGGGTACAATGAGCAGTTCTTC. Its translation: CASSFSPGQGYNEQFF.

The chain joins TRBV5-4 to TRBJ2-2, with D possibly TRBD1 on 5 matching bases. Looked up from germline, CDR1 is SGHNT and CDR2 is YYREEE (reference sequence). The CDR3 is 16 amino acids. V lost 4 bases, J lost 3 bases, and 16 bases lay in between. The chain's CDR3 is CASSPESDKYTGELFF. The CDR3 DNA follows: TGTGCCAGCAGCCCTGAGTCGGACAAATACACCGGGGAGCTGTTTTTT.

The CDR3 protein is CASTGGQLNTEAFF. CDR3 DNA sequence: TGTGCCAGCACAGGGGGACAGTTGAACACTGAAGCTTTCTTT. The rearrangement links TRBV2 to TRBJ1-1, with TRBD1 matching 7 bases. This CDR3 region has 14 residues. V dropped 7 bases and J dropped 0; count of bases not matched to a gene: 5. Germline assignment: CDR1 SNHLY and CDR2 FYNNEI.

The chain joins TRBV11-3 to TRBJ2-2; 13 bases fit TRBD2. The CDR3 runs 20 residues. V was pared by 0 bases and J by 3 bases, with 10 bases of the junction left unmatched. Germline V gives CDR1 SGHNT, CDR2 YENEEA. CDR3 in DNA: TGTGCCAGCAGCTTAGATCATAGACTAGCGGGAGGAGAGCACACCGGGGAGCTGTTTTTT. Amino acids: CASSLDHRLAGGEHTGELFF.

The genes are TRBV27 and TRBJ2-3; 8 nucleotides line up with TRBD2. The V and J ends lost 6 bases and 1 base, in that order; junction bases with no gene match: 6. The CDR3 is made up of 15 amino acids. CDR1 and CDR2 (germline): MNHEY, SMNVEV (reference sequence). As DNA, the CDR3 is TGTGCCAGCAGGGTCCCGGGACTAGGCACAGATACGCAGTATTTT. Translating it yields CASRVPGLGTDTQYF.

This chain links TRBV28 with TRBJ2-7; 11 bases match TRBD2. The J segment lost 2 bases and the V segment lost 2 bases, leaving 2 bases of the junction unmatched. CDR3 length equals 15 residues. Per germline, CDR1 MDHEN and CDR2 SYDVKM. CDR3 protein: CASSLGTSGTYEQYF. In DNA, the CDR3 is TGTGCCAGCAGTTTAGGGACTAGCGGCACCTACGAGCAGTACTTC.

The V and J genes are TRBV30 and TRBJ1-1; possible D gene TRBD1, 6 bases. This CDR3 spans 13 amino acids. V was pared by 0 bases and J by 6 bases, with 11 bases between. Germline values: CDR1 GTSNPN, CDR2 SVGIG (reference sequence). In DNA form, the CDR3 reads TGTGCCTGGAGTGTATTGGGGGCGGCTGAAGCTTTCTTT. Translating it yields CAWSVLGAAEAFF.

V is TRBV27 and J is TRBJ2-5; 10 nucleotides line up with TRBD2. J lost 7 bases, V lost 2 bases, and 13 bases had no gene match. The germline V gene encodes CDR1 MNHEY and CDR2 SMNVEV (reference sequence). The CDR3 runs to 17 residues. The CDR3 region is CASSLRASGSPPGTQYF. The CDR3 DNA is TGTGCCAGCAGTTTAAGGGCTAGCGGGAGCCCCCCGGGGACCCAGTACTTC.

The chain couples TRBV2 to TRBJ2-7; maybe TRBD2 (6 bases). Germline V lookup: CDR1 SNHLY, CDR2 FYNNEI. The CDR3 loop spans 12 amino acids. V lost 8 bases, J lost 3 bases, and 11 bases lay in between. CDR3 bases: TGTGCCAGCGGCCCGGGGGTCTACGAGCAGTACTTC. Translating gives CASGPGVYEQYF.

The V call is TRBV27, the J call TRBJ2-7, with D perhaps TRBD1 (5 bases). The germline V gene encodes CDR1 MNHEY and CDR2 SMNVEV (reference sequence). The CDR3 spans 13 residues. V was pared by 8 bases and J by 7 bases, with 18 bases between. The CDR3: CASGRGRVGEQYF. CDR3 nucleotides: TGTGCCAGCGGAAGGGGCAGGGTGGGGGAGCAGTACTTC.

V usage is TRBV5-1 and J usage is TRBJ1-5, with 10 bases matching TRBD1. Germline lookup yields CDR1 SGHRS and CDR2 YFSETQ. V was pared by 0 bases and J by 5 bases, with 5 bases of the junction left unmatched. The CDR3 has 16 residues. CDR3 protein: CASSLGQTGGDQPQHF. The CDR3 DNA follows: TGCGCCAGCAGCTTGGGCCAGACAGGGGGCGATCAGCCCCAGCATTTT.

CDR3 sequence reads: CASSLAIVYNEQFF. CDR3 nucleotides: TGTGCCAGCAGCTTAGCTATAGTCTACAATGAGCAGTTCTTC. This chain uses TRBV7-2 with TRBJ2-1; no clear D. This CDR3 has 14 residues. Trimming removed 0 bases at V and 3 bases at J, with 6 bases between. CDR1 SGHTA and CDR2 FQGNSA come from the germline V gene.

This clone was seen a handful of times. CDR3 protein: CASSVRGPSAFF. In nucleotides, the CDR3 is TGTGCCAGTAGCGTGAGGGGGCCCTCGGCTTTCTTT. The chain carries TRBV19 and TRBJ1-1, with TRBD1 matching over 7 bases. The CDR3 runs to 12 residues. Trimming cost V 6 bases and J 11 bases; bases outside gene matches: 9. Looked up from germline, CDR1 is LNHDA and CDR2 is SQIVND (reference sequence). Supplemented by reference TRBV19 and TRBJ1-1, the full variable domain reads DGGITQSPKYLFRKEGQNVTLSCEQNLNHDAMYWYRQDPGQGLRLIYYSQIVNDFQKGDIAEGYSVSREKKESFPLTVTSAQKNPTAFYLCASSVRGPSAFFGQGTRLTVV.

The V gene is TRBV6-5, the J gene TRBJ1-1; D is unresolved. Germline V gene sequence: CDR1 MNHEY, CDR2 SVGAGI. V was clipped by 5 bases and J by 2 bases, with 9 bases between them. The CDR3 sequence is 13 residues long. The CDR3 region is CASSPGVNTEAFF. The CDR3 nucleotides are TGTGCCAGCAGTCCCGGGGTCAACACTGAAGCTTTCTTT.

This clone was detected only a few times. The J gene is TRBJ2-7, the V gene TRBV2; tentatively, D is TRBD1 (6 bases). In germline, CDR1 is SNHLY, CDR2 FYNNEI. This CDR3 spans 16 amino acids. V was clipped by 5 bases and J by 4 bases, with 21 bases between them. This CDR3 reads CASSSGSGRGGYEQYF. In DNA, the CDR3 is TGTGCCAGCAGTAGTGGAAGTGGGAGAGGGGGTTACGAGCAGTACTTC.

The chain carries TRBV28 and TRBJ2-7, with 7 nucleotides matching TRBD1. The junction had 12 bases not matched to a gene; V was cut back by 8 bases and J by 2 bases. CDR3 length: 15 amino acids. Germline CDR1 reads MDHEN; CDR2 reads SYDVKM. The CDR3 sequence: CASCTPGTAAYEQYF. Here the CDR3 DNA reads TGTGCCAGCTGTACCCCCGGGACAGCAGCCTACGAGCAGTACTTC.

CDR3 loop: CASRDQGVRNTEAFF. In nucleotides, the CDR3 is TGTGCCAGCAGGGATCAGGGTGTAAGGAACACTGAAGCTTTCTTT. The rearrangement uses TRBV11-1 and TRBJ1-1; D is perhaps TRBD1 (5 bases). CDR3 size: 15 residues. Germline-derived CDR1 and CDR2 are SGHAT and FQDESV (reference sequence). The V and J ends lost 6 bases and 1 base respectively, with 15 bases between them.

The chain uses TRBV19 and TRBJ2-3; D is possibly TRBD2 (5 bases). The CDR3 totals 20 residues. Germline CDR1 LNHDA, CDR2 SQIVND (reference sequence). The V end was cut by 5 bases, the J end by 5 bases, with 32 bases between. The CDR3 coding sequence is TGTGCCAGTAGTTCCCTATTTTACCCACTAGTCCGGTCGAAGGGAGATACGCAGTATTTT. As protein: CASSSLFYPLVRSKGDTQYF.

V usage is TRBV20-1 and J usage is TRBJ2-1, with TRBD1 matching over 10 bases. Trimming took 8 bases from V and 7 from J; bases not matched to a gene: 2. CDR3 length equals 11 residues. Germline V gene data show CDR1 as DFQATT and CDR2 as SNEGSKA (reference sequence). In DNA form, the CDR3 reads TGCAGTCCGGGACAGGGGAATGAGCAGTTCTTC. Protein sequence: CSPGQGNEQFF.